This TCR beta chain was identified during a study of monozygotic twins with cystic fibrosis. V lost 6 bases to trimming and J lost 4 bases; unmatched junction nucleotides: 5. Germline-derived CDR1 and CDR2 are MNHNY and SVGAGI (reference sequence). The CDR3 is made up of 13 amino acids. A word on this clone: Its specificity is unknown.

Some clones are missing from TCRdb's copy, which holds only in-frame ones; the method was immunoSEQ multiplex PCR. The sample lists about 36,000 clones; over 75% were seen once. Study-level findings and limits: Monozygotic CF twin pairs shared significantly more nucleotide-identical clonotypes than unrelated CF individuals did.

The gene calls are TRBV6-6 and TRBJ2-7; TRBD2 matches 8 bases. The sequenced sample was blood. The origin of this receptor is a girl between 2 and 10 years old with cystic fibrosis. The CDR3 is CASSRTSSYEQYF. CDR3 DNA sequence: TGTGCCAGCAGCCGGACTAGCAGTTACGAGCAGTACTTC.